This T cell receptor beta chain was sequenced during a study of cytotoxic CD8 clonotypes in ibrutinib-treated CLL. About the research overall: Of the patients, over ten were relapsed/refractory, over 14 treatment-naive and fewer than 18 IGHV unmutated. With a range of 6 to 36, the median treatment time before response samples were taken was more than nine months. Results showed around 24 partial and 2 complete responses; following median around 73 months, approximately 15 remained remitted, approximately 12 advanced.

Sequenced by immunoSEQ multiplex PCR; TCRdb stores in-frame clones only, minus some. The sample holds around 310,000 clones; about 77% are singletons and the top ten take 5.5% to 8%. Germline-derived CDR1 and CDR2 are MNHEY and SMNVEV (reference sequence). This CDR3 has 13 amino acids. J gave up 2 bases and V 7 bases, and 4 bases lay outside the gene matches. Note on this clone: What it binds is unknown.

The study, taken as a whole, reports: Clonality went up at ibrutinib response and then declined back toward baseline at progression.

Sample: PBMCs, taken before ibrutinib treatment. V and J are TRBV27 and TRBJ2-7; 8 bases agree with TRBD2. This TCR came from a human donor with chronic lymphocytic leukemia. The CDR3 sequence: CASTSGLAYEQYF. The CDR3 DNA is TGTGCCAGCACCTCGGGACTAGCCTACGAGCAGTACTTC.